This T cell receptor (beta chain) comes out of a study of T-cell memory formation after mild COVID-19. Whole-study results and caveats: That cross-reactive memory joined was suggested by some responding clones appearing in pre-infection memory. Clones that contracted from day 15 to 85 were balanced CD4/CD8, while later expanders leaned CD4+. Confirmation of SARS-CoV-2 specificity was lacking for second-wave clones peaking day 37.

CDR1 is DFQATT and CDR2 is SNEGSKA in the germline V gene (reference sequence). The ends lost 5 bases at V and 5 bases at J; junction bases unmatched: 3. The CDR3 has 12 amino acids. Constant-segment primers and 5'RACE yielded cDNA libraries for TCR alpha and TCR beta, each carrying sample barcodes and UMIs. TCRdb passed the 5' RACE reads through MiXCR, listing each CDR3 protein once. The table lists some 290,000 distinct CDR3 sequences, around 15% of them singletons. At least ten counts were recorded for this clonotype. Its antigen is unidentified. The chain carries TRBV20-1 and TRBJ2-7; TRBD2 agrees at 10 bases. Sequenced input: PBMCs or a T cell subset sorted from them (not recorded which). This sequence originates from a man younger than 30 who had mild COVID-19 (a few samples of this study predate the infection). Cell type and time point are not known. CDR3 coding DNA: TGCAGTGCTCCTCTAGCGGGGGACGAGCAGTACTTC. Residues: CSAPLAGDEQYF.